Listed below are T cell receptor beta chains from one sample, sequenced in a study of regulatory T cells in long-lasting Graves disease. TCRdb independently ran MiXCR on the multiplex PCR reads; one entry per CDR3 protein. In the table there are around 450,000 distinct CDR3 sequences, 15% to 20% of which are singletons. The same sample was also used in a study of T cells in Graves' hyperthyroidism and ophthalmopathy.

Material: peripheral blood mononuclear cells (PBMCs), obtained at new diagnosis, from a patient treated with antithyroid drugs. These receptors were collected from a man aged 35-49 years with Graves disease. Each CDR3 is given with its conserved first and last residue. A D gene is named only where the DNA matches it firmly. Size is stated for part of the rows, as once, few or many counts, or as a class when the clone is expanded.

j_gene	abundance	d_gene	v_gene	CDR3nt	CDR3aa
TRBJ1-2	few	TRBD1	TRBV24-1	TGTGCCACCAGTGATTCAAGACGCCAGGGGGCCTTTGGCTACACCTTC	CATSDSRRQGAFGYTF
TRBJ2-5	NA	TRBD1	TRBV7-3	TGTGCCAGCAGCTCCGGGACAGGAGAGACCCAGTACTTC	CASSSGTGETQYF
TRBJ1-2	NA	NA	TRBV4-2	TGTGCCAGCAGCCCCGCGGCAGGGGCTCAGTATGGCTACACCTTC	CASSPAAGAQYGYTF
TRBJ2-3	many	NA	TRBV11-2	TGTGCCAGCTCACCCAGGGCAGATACGCAGTATTTT	CASSPRADTQYF
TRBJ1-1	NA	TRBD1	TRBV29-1	TGCAGCGTTGAAAGGGGACAGGGGGTTGGCACTGAAGCTTTCTTT	CSVERGQGVGTEAFF
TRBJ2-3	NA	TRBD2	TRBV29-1	TGCAGCGTTGACGGGGCGAAGGGAGGGGGCACAGATACGCAGTATTTT	CSVDGAKGGGTDTQYF
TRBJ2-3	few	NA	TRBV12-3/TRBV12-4	TGTGCCAGCAGTTTTGACACGGAAATCACAGATACGCAGTATTTT	CASSFDTEITDTQYF
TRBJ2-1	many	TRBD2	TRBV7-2	TGTGCCAGCAGCTTAGTGGGGGGGACTAACAATGAGCAGTTCTTC	CASSLVGGTNNEQFF
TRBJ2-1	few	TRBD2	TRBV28	TGTGCCAGCAGTTTAAGAGCGGGAGGGTATGAGCAGTTCTTC	CASSLRAGGYEQFF
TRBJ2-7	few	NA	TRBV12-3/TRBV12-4	TGTGCCAGCAGTGCCAGGGGGCAGGGACTAGAAAGCTCCTACGAGCAGTACTTC	CASSARGQGLESSYEQYF
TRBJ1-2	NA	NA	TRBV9	TGTGCCAGCAGCGTAGGGTCTCAGGGCGGCTCTAATGGCTACACCTTC	CASSVGSQGGSNGYTF
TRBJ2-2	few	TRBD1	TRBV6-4	TGTGCCAGCAGTGCCACAGGGGACGGGGAGCTGTTTTTT	CASSATGDGELFF
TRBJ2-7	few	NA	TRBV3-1	TGTGCCAGCAGCCAAGACCCCGCCAGACGGGCGTACGAGCAGTACTTC	CASSQDPARRAYEQYF
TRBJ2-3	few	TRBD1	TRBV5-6	TGTGCCAGCAGCGTACAGGGGTCCCGGGATACGCAGTATTTT	CASSVQGSRDTQYF
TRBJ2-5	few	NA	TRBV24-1	TGTGCCACCAGTGATCCGGGGGCAGCGCAACAAGAGACCCAGTACTTC	CATSDPGAAQQETQYF
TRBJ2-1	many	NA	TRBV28	TGTGCCACCTATACCGGGACAAACAATGAGCAGTTCTTC	CATYTGTNNEQFF
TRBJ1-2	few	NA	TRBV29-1	TGCAGCGTTGAGTGGGACTCTCTGGGGGGCTACACCTTC	CSVEWDSLGGYTF
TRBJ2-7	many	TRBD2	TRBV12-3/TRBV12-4	TGTGCCAGCAGTACCCAACCCTGGACTAGCGGGAGGGAAAAGTACTTC	CASSTQPWTSGREKYF
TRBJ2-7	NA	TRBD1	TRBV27	TGTGCCAGCATGGGGGACAGGTCCTCCTACGAGCAGTACTTC	CASMGDRSSYEQYF
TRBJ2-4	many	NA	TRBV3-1	TGTGCCAGCAGCTGGGCAGGGTCGGATAACATTCAGTACTTC	CASSWAGSDNIQYF
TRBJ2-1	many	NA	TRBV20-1	TGCAGTGCTCCCACCAGCGGCTCCTACAATGAGCAGTTCTTC	CSAPTSGSYNEQFF
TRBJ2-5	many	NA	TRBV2	TGTGCCAGCAAAGCAGGAATATTCCAAGAGACCCAGTACTTC	CASKAGIFQETQYF
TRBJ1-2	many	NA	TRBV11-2	TGTGCCAGCAGCTTAGTCGGGACTTTAGATGGCTACACCTTC	CASSLVGTLDGYTF
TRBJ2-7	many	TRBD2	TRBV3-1	TGTGCCAGCAGCCAAAGGGACCCCGCGACTAGCGGCAAGTACTTC	CASSQRDPATSGKYF
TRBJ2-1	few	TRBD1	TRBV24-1	TGTGCCACCAGTGATGGGCCGGGACAGGTCCACTACGAGCAGTTCTTC	CATSDGPGQVHYEQFF
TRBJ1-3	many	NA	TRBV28	TGTGCCAGCGGGAACGAAAACACCATATATTTT	CASGNENTIYF